This TCR beta chain was sequenced during a study of human T cells and chemical hapten exposure. Noted time point: pre-sensitization, week 0. Treatment reported: therapeutic diphenylcyclopropenone sensitization with weekly scalp DPC. The study, taken as a whole, reports: Significantly more large CDR3 similarity clusters were formed by expanded TCRs than by controls.

About this clonotype itself: Its target is not known.

CDR1 and CDR2 (germline): KGHSH, LQKENI. This CDR3 has 14 residues. V was cut by 3 bases and J by 3 bases, with 11 bases left in between. MiXCR was run by TCRdb on the RACE reads, yielding one entry per CDR3 protein. Of 100,000 to 150,000 distinct CDR3 sequences listed, roughly 13% are singletons. V gene TRBV18 combines with J gene TRBJ1-2; D not resolved. Source: whole blood, taken in connection with sensitization to the hapten diphenylcyclopropenone (DPC). This sequence was found in a woman younger than 35 with alopecia areata. Some clones in this sample may be carry-over from other donors' samples. The CDR3 DNA sequence: TGTGCCAGCTCACCGGCCGATGGGGACTATGGCTACACCTTC. Protein sequence: CASSPADGDYGYTF.